This T cell receptor (beta chain) was captured by sequencing in a study of blood T cell repertoires in COVID-19. The age range of participants was roughly 18 to 90 years, with residence in about 25 US areas. CDR1 ENHRY and CDR2 SYGVKD come from the germline V gene. The CDR3 loop spans 13 amino acids. After removal of 7 bases from V and 0 bases from J, the junction contained 2 bases not matched to a gene. Only in-frame clones appear in the TCRdb table, and some are missing; sequencing was by immunoSEQ multiplex PCR. The sample records under 250,000 clones, roughly four fifths being singletons. This clone was seen more than once but under ten times.

The source is a man in his sixties who had recovered from COVID-19. The rearrangement joins TRBV10-3 to TRBJ2-5, with 7 bases fitting TRBD1. Input material: PBMCs or T cells enriched from blood (not recorded which). The CDR3 DNA follows: TGTGCCATCAAAGGGACAGACCAAGAGACCCAGTACTTC. Translating gives CAIKGTDQETQYF.